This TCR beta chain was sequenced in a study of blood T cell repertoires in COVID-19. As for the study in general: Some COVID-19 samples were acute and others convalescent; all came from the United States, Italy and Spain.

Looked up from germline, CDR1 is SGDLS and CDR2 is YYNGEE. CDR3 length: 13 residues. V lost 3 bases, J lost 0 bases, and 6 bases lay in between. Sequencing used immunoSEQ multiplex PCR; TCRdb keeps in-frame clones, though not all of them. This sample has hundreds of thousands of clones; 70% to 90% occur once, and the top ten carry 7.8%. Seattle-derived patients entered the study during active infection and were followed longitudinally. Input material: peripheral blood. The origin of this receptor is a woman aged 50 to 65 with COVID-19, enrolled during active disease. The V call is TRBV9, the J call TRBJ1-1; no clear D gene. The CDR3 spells CASSADMNTEAFF. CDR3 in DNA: TGTGCCAGCAGCGCCGACATGAACACTGAAGCTTTCTTT.